Below, 24 T cell receptor beta chains from the same sample are listed, as sequenced in a study of blood T cell repertoires in COVID-19. Clones were read by immunoSEQ multiplex PCR, and TCRdb kept only the in-frame ones, dropping some. In the table there are about 15,000 clones, 76% of which are singletons. Sequences were obtained from peripheral blood. Source of these receptors: a man between 65 and 85 years old with active or convalescent COVID-19.

This clone has only a few counts. The V and J genes are TRBV3-1 (or the pseudogene TRBV3-2) and TRBJ2-7; TRBD2 is a possible D gene (6 bases). CDR3 length: 11 amino acids. Trimming stripped 8 bases from V and 3 bases from J, with 8 bases between. Germline CDR1 is LGHDT and CDR2 is YNNKEL (reference sequence). Here the CDR3 DNA reads TGTGCCAGCTCGGGAGTCTACGAGCAGTACTTC. Encoded protein: CASSGVYEQYF.

The chain is built from TRBV7-3 and TRBJ2-7; D may be TRBD2 (5 bases). The V end was cut by 5 bases, the J end by 6 bases, with 14 bases between. Looked up from germline, CDR1 is SGHTA and CDR2 is FQGTGA. The CDR3 spans 13 residues. In DNA, the CDR3 is TGTGCCAGCAGCCACGCTCTCGGAGGCGAGCAGTACTTC. Translated: CASSHALGGEQYF.

This chain links TRBV28 with TRBJ2-5; D perhaps matches TRBD1 (5 bases). The germline V gene has CDR1 MDHEN and CDR2 SYDVKM. There are 13 residues in the CDR3. Trimming took 10 bases from V and 1 from J, leaving 13 bases between them. CDR3 coding DNA: TGTGCCACCTCGACAGCTTTCCAAGAGACCCAGTACTTC. This translates into CATSTAFQETQYF.

This clone has just a few counts. The chain recombines TRBV12-3 or TRBV12-4 with TRBJ2-7, with D tentatively TRBD2 (6 bases). The CDR3 runs 12 residues. Trimming removed 2 bases from V and 8 bases from J, with 10 bases in between. CDR3 sequence reads: CASSLSRGKQYF. The DNA for the CDR3 is TGTGCCAGCAGTTTAAGCCGGGGGAAGCAGTACTTC.

The chain employs TRBV5-4 and TRBJ2-3; the match to TRBD2 covers 7 bases. Germline V CDR1 and CDR2: SGHNT, YYREEE (reference sequence). The length of the CDR3 is 14 residues. Trimming cost V 2 bases and J 0 bases; bases outside gene matches: 0. The CDR3 bases are TGTGCCAGCAGCTTTAGCGGGAGCACAGATACGCAGTATTTT. It codes for CASSFSGSTDTQYF.

The chain joins TRBV10-2 to TRBJ2-1; 13 bases fit TRBD2. Trimming at V came to 2 bases and at J to 3 bases, leaving 4 bases not matched to a gene. This CDR3 region has 17 residues. Germline V gene data show CDR1 as WSHSY and CDR2 as SAAADI. The CDR3 sequence: CASSERTSGGLYNEQFF. For the CDR3, the DNA is TGCGCCAGCAGTGAGCGGACTAGCGGGGGCCTCTACAATGAGCAGTTCTTC.

The rearrangement uses TRBV5-1 and TRBJ1-2, with 9 bases that match TRBD1. Germline loops: CDR1 SGHRS, CDR2 YFSETQ. V lost 3 bases, J lost 7 bases, and 13 bases stayed unmatched. CDR3 length equals 16 residues. In DNA form, the CDR3 reads TGCGCCAGCAGCTGGGGACAGGGTAGCGAGTCTGGTGGCTACACCTTC. This encodes CASSWGQGSESGGYTF.

CDR3 sequence (DNA): TGCGCCAGCAGCTTGCAATCCGGGGGGCAGGAGACCCAGTACTTC. This translates into CASSLQSGGQETQYF. V and J are TRBV5-1 and TRBJ2-5, with a tentative D call TRBD2 (7 bases). Germline V gene sequence: CDR1 SGHRS, CDR2 YFSETQ. Between the trimmed V and J ends, which lost 1 base and 5 bases, there was a span of 15 bases. The CDR3 runs to 15 residues.

The chain recombines TRBV28 with TRBJ1-6; 8 nucleotides match TRBD1. Trimming at V came to 3 bases and at J to 9 bases, leaving 4 bases not matched to a gene. Germline-derived CDR1 and CDR2 are MDHEN and SYDVKM. This CDR3 has 14 residues. CDR3 in amino acids: CASSLTGEVSPLHF. The CDR3 nucleotides read TGTGCCAGCAGTTTGACAGGGGAGGTTTCACCCCTCCACTTT.

The genes are TRBV5-8 and TRBJ2-5; a weak D match, TRBD2 (5 bases). Germline V gene sequence: CDR1 SGHTS, CDR2 YDEGEE. This CDR3 has 14 residues. V was clipped by 0 bases and J by 5 bases, with 11 bases between them. Here the CDR3 DNA reads TGTGCCAGCAGCTTGGGGCTATCGGGGGAGACCCAGTACTTC. Translation gives CASSLGLSGETQYF. Supplemented by reference TRBV5-8 and TRBJ2-5, the full variable domain reads EAGVTQSPTHLIKTRGQQATLRCSPISGHTSVYWYQQALGLGLQFLLWYDEGEERNRGNFPPRFSGRQFPNYSSELNVNALELEDSALYLCASSLGLSGETQYFGPGTRLLVL.

CDR3 residues: CASTRRGLYGYTF. The CDR3 DNA sequence: TGTGCCAGCACCCGAAGGGGACTGTATGGCTACACCTTC. V usage is TRBV13 and J usage is TRBJ1-2, with a weak D call TRBD1 (5 bases). The length of the CDR3 is 13 residues. Germline CDR1 is PRHDT and CDR2 is FYEKMQ (reference sequence). The V gene lost 7 bases and the J gene lost 5 bases, with 14 bases spanning the gap.

This sequence joins TRBV3-1 (or the pseudogene TRBV3-2) and TRBJ1-4, with 8 bases identical to TRBD1. The CDR3 consists of 13 residues. V trimming: 2 bases; J trimming: 15 bases; junction bases outside the gene matches: 8. Germline lookup yields CDR1 LGHDT and CDR2 YNNKEL (reference sequence). The CDR3 region has the DNA TGTGCCAGCAGCCAACGGGCCGGGACAGGCGTGTTTTTT. This encodes CASSQRAGTGVFF.

The V and J genes are TRBV7-3 and TRBJ2-5, with 9 nucleotides matching TRBD1. CDR1 and CDR2 from the germline V gene are SGHTA and FQGTGA. The CDR3 length is 13 residues. V lost 4 bases, J lost 5 bases, and 2 bases stayed unmatched. As DNA, the CDR3 is TGTGCCAGCAGCTCCGGGACAGGGGAGACCCAGTACTTC. Amino acid sequence: CASSSGTGETQYF.

The chain has TRBV27 and TRBJ2-7, with 14 bases lining up with TRBD2. The length of the CDR3 is 16 residues. Trimming took 5 bases from V and 0 from J; bases not matched to a gene: 3. Germline V lookup: CDR1 MNHEY, CDR2 SMNVEV (reference sequence). CDR3 loop: CASSPGTSGSSYEQYF. CDR3 coding DNA: TGTGCCAGCAGTCCTGGGACTAGCGGGAGCTCCTACGAGCAGTACTTC.

This clone was counted a single time. The chain is built from TRBV4-1 and TRBJ2-7; D is possibly TRBD1 (6 bases). The V end was cut by 0 bases, the J end by 0 bases, with 15 bases between. CDR1 is MGHRA, CDR2 YSYEKL, per germline. This CDR3 contains 17 residues. CDR3 sequence: CASSQDQGTGYSYEQYF. As DNA, the CDR3 is TGCGCCAGCAGCCAAGATCAGGGCACAGGGTACTCCTACGAGCAGTACTTC.

This clone was observed a handful of times. V and J are TRBV19 and TRBJ1-6, with 10 nucleotides matching TRBD1. This CDR3 spans 16 amino acids. Germline V lookup: CDR1 LNHDA, CDR2 SQIVND (reference sequence). With 7 bases clipped from V and 3 bases from J, the junction kept 6 bases outside the gene matches. The CDR3 sequence: CASTGTGAYYNSPLHF. The CDR3 bases are TGTGCCAGTACCGGGACAGGGGCGTACTATAATTCACCCCTCCACTTT.

The rearrangement links TRBV5-1 to TRBJ2-2; 7 positions agree with TRBD1. The CDR3 is made up of 16 amino acids. Germline V gene data show CDR1 as SGHRS and CDR2 as YFSETQ. J was trimmed by 0 bases and V by 4 bases; bases with no gene match: 6. This chain's CDR3 is CASSIDRVSNTGELFF. Written as DNA, the CDR3 is TGCGCCAGCAGCATTGACAGGGTATCGAACACCGGGGAGCTGTTTTTT.

The chain joins TRBV7-2 to TRBJ1-4; no clear D gene. V was pared by 5 bases and J by 1 base, with 8 bases between. This CDR3 has 14 amino acids. CDR1 is SGHTA and CDR2 is FQGNSA in the germline V gene. The CDR3 nucleotides read TGTGCCAGCAGCCGGGGAGGAACTAATGAAAAACTGTTTTTT. Amino acids: CASSRGGTNEKLFF.

V and J are TRBV21-1 and TRBJ1-1. TRBV21-1 represents a pseudogene. CDR3 length: 13 amino acids. CDR3 sequence: CASTSVRNTEAFF. The CDR3 coding sequence is TGTGCCAGCACCTCCGTGCGGAACACTGAAGCTTTCTTT.

There are a few counts of this clone. The chain joins TRBV19 to TRBJ1-5; D uncertain. The V end was cut by 1 base, the J end by 6 bases, with 13 bases between. Per the germline V gene, CDR1 is LNHDA and CDR2 is SQIVND (reference sequence). The CDR3 length is 15 residues. CDR3 nucleotides: TGTGCCAGTAGTATAGGCGGGGTCTGGAGTCAGCCCCAGCATTTT. Protein: CASSIGGVWSQPQHF.

This chain joins TRBV4-2 and TRBJ2-1, with D possibly TRBD2 on 5 matching bases. Germline values: CDR1 LGHNA, CDR2 YNFKEQ. The V end lost 0 bases, the J end lost 6 bases, and 9 bases lay between the germline ends. The CDR3 runs to 14 residues. CDR3 sequence (DNA): TGTGCCAGCAGCCAAGATGCGGGTAGCAATGAGCAGTTCTTC. It specifies CASSQDAGSNEQFF.

This clone was counted between two and nine times. The chain is built from TRBV11-2 and TRBJ2-2, with 9 bases aligning to TRBD1. Trimming removed 3 bases from V and 2 bases from J; junction bases left unmatched: 4. The CDR3 runs to 16 residues. Germline CDR1 is SGHAT and CDR2 is FQNNGV. This CDR3 reads CASSFDRGSNTGELFF. In DNA form, the CDR3 reads TGTGCCAGCAGCTTTGACAGGGGGTCTAACACCGGGGAGCTGTTTTTT.

CDR3 nucleotide sequence: TGTGCCTCCGGGGGGCAGGGAAACATTCAGTACTTC. Protein product: CASGGQGNIQYF. V gene TRBV10-3 combines with J gene TRBJ2-4; TRBD2 might be the D (7 bases). Germline V gene lookup returns CDR1 ENHRY and CDR2 SYGVKD. This CDR3 contains 12 residues. V lost 11 bases and J 6 bases, leaving 14 bases between the germline ends.

The CDR3 nucleotides read TGCGCCAGCAGGGATCAGGGCGAAGCTTTCTTT. Its protein product is CASRDQGEAFF. V is TRBV5-1 and J is TRBJ1-1; D is perhaps TRBD1 (5 bases). There are 11 residues in the CDR3. Germline CDR1 SGHRS, CDR2 YFSETQ. V lost 5 bases and J 8 bases, leaving 10 bases between the germline ends.